This T cell receptor beta chain came from a study of human T cells and chemical hapten exposure. At the level of the study: Once 0.01% DPC had been applied to the upper back by patch test, readings were taken at 6 days.

The CDR3 covers 15 residues. The V gene's germline CDR1 is SGHVS and CDR2 FNYEAQ. Deletions cut 2 bases from V and 7 bases from J, with 15 bases between. The time point: patch test 1, 2 weeks after DPC sensitization. As for treatment: therapeutic diphenylcyclopropenone sensitization with weekly scalp DPC. The library tagged each cDNA molecule with unique molecular identifiers. Source study methods: A per-sample median of 95,638 TCRs was observed, with a range of roughly 20,000 to 750,000. TCRdb recomputed calls from the RACE reads with MiXCR, one row per CDR3 protein. Here the V and J calls rest on TCRdb's processing, not on the authors' analysis. This sample has around 120,000 distinct CDR3 sequences, with around 13% found just once. Turning to this clonotype: Its antigen is unknown.

Broader study findings: TCRs exceeding 1 in 1000 frequency stayed unchanged with DPC sensitization.

The source of this sequence is a man aged 18 to 30 with alopecia areata. Some clones in this sample may be carry-over from other donors' samples. The sample consisted of whole blood, taken in connection with sensitization to the hapten diphenylcyclopropenone (DPC). The chain has TRBV7-6 and TRBJ1-3; D is unresolved. The CDR3 DNA sequence: TGTGCCAGCAGCTTAACCGGACCCTCGGGTAACACCATATATTTT. Its protein is CASSLTGPSGNTIYF.